Listed below are T cell receptor beta chains from one sample, sequenced in a study of T cells in Graves' hyperthyroidism and ophthalmopathy. TCRdb passed the multiplex PCR reads through MiXCR, listing each CDR3 protein once. The sample lists more than 650,000 distinct CDR3 sequences, 11% to 15% occurring once. What was sequenced was blood. These TCRs come from a woman aged 18-29 years with Graves' hyperthyroidism. Each CDR3 is given with its conserved first and last residue. A D gene is named only where the DNA matches it firmly. Clone size is given for some rows only: seen once, a few or many times, or a class if the clone is expanded.

size,V,J,D,DNA,CDR3
few,TRBV30,TRBJ1-1,TRBD1,TGTGCCTGGAGTGATCGGGACAGGGGGCCGAACACTGAAGCTTTCTTT,CAWSDRDRGPNTEAFF
many,TRBV3-1,TRBJ2-2,.,TGTGCCAGCAGCCTCCAAAACACCGGGGAGCTGTTTTTT,CASSLQNTGELFF
few,TRBV7-2,TRBJ2-1,TRBD2,TGTGCCAGCAGCACCAGAGTCGGGACTAGAGCTTACAATGAGCAGTTCTTC,CASSTRVGTRAYNEQFF
once,TRBV20-1,TRBJ2-1,TRBD2,TGCAGTGCTAGAGACCCAGCGGGACGGGACTACAATGAGCAGTTCTTC,CSARDPAGRDYNEQFF
few,TRBV3-1,TRBJ2-3,.,TGTGCCAGCAGCCCCATCTTGAGAGGGTTTAACACAGATACGCAGTATTTT,CASSPILRGFNTDTQYF
.,TRBV14,TRBJ1-6,.,TGTGCCAGCAGCCACCTCAGGGGAGGTATGGATTCACCCCTCCACTTT,CASSHLRGGMDSPLHF
few,TRBV4-1,TRBJ1-4,.,TGCGCCAGCAGCCAATCGAAAGCGACTAATGAAAAACTGTTTTTT,CASSQSKATNEKLFF
.,TRBV5-1,TRBJ2-5,TRBD2,TGCGCCAGCAGCTTGGAAGCTGGTCTAGCGGACTACCAAGAGACCCAGTACTTC,CASSLEAGLADYQETQYF
many,TRBV6-1,TRBJ2-2,.,TGTGCCAGCACCCCCCAGGAGGAACGGGACACCGGGGAGCTGTTTTTT,CASTPQEERDTGELFF
.,TRBV6-1,TRBJ2-1,TRBD2,TGTGCCAGCAGTTCAGGACTAGCGGGAGGTTTTGAGCAGTTCTTC,CASSSGLAGGFEQFF
few,TRBV7-2,TRBJ2-1,TRBD1,TGTGCCAGCAGCTTAGCCGACAGGGTCCGGCGTGATGAGCAGTTCTTC,CASSLADRVRRDEQFF
.,TRBV20-1,TRBJ1-5,.,TGCAGTGCTAGAGTAGGCAGGGATCGGCCCCAGCATTTT,CSARVGRDRPQHF
many,TRBV7-2,TRBJ1-1,TRBD1,TGTGCCAGCAGCGCCAGGACAGGGCCTAACACTGAAGCTTTCTTT,CASSARTGPNTEAFF
.,TRBV20-1,TRBJ2-1,.,TGCAGTGCTTCCCCTCTTGTAGGGACCCGCTACAATGAGCAGTTCTTC,CSASPLVGTRYNEQFF